The rows below give T cell receptor beta chains drawn from one sample of a study of neoadjuvant anti-PD-1 for oral cavity cancer. Libraries were prepared by immunoSEQ multiplex PCR; TCRdb keeps only in-frame clonotypes and omits some of them. The sample lists some 17,000 clones, approximately 64% occurring once. The specimen was PBMCs, collected before nivolumab (anti-PD-1) treatment. These receptors originate from a person aged 35-80 years with oral cavity squamous cell carcinoma. CDR3s include the opening cysteine and the closing phenylalanine or tryptophan. The D gene is left open where the match is weak. For some rows the clone size is stated as once, few or many, or as a class when expanded; others skip it.

V	J	D	size	CDR3	DNA
TRBV30	TRBJ2-3	TRBD2	.	CAWRASGSADTQYF	TGTGCCTGGAGGGCTAGCGGGAGCGCAGATACGCAGTATTTT
TRBV11-2	TRBJ2-1	.	.	CASSSQLARDNEQFF	TGTGCCAGCAGCTCCCAGCTGGCTCGCGACAATGAGCAGTTCTTC
TRBV14	TRBJ2-7	TRBD1	few	CASSQDKDRGYEQYF	TGTGCCAGCAGCCAAGATAAAGACAGGGGCTACGAGCAGTACTTC
TRBV19	TRBJ2-2	.	.	CASSMNRASGELFF	TGTGCCAGTAGTATGAACCGGGCTTCCGGGGAGCTGTTTTTT
TRBV5-4	TRBJ2-7	.	once	CASSSRERGGSYEQYF	TGTGCCAGCAGCTCGCGGGAACGTGGGGGCTCCTACGAGCAGTACTTC
TRBV30	TRBJ2-7	.	.	CAWTRGTYEQYF	TGTGCCTGGACCCGGGGCACCTACGAGCAGTACTTC
TRBV7-3	TRBJ1-1	.	.	CASALDGNTEAFF	TGTGCCAGCGCATTGGACGGGAACACTGAAGCTTTCTTT
TRBV5-4	TRBJ2-7	.	.	CASSFSGAREQYF	TGTGCCAGCAGCTTTTCCGGAGCCCGTGAGCAGTACTTC
TRBV6-5	TRBJ2-5	TRBD1	.	CASSYAGGPETQYF	TGTGCCAGCAGTTACGCAGGGGGCCCAGAGACCCAGTACTTC
TRBV10-1	TRBJ1-2	.	few	CASTERLLDGYTF	TGCGCCAGCACCGAGAGACTCTTGGATGGCTACACCTTC
TRBV19	TRBJ1-5	TRBD1	few	CASTLTGEQPQHF	TGTGCCAGTACCCTTACAGGGGAGCAGCCCCAGCATTTT
TRBV6-1	TRBJ1-5	.	.	CAAGGHRYSNQPQHF	TGTGCAGCCGGCGGACACCGATATAGCAATCAGCCCCAGCATTTT
TRBV11-2	TRBJ2-2	.	.	CASSLGTGELFF	TGTGCCAGCAGCTTAGGCACCGGGGAGCTGTTTTTT
TRBV2	TRBJ2-7	.	.	CASRTRGTSYEQYF	TGTGCCAGCAGAACTCGGGGGACATCCTACGAGCAGTACTTC
TRBV11-2	TRBJ2-7	.	.	CASSLDAGQSFGEQYF	TGTGCCAGCAGCTTAGATGCCGGCCAATCCTTTGGCGAGCAGTACTTC
TRBV7-8	TRBJ2-5	.	.	CASSLVTGGGETQYF	TGTGCCAGCAGCTTAGTGACAGGCGGGGGAGAGACCCAGTACTTC
TRBV29-1	TRBJ2-1	.	few	CSGGQAGYNEQFF	TGCAGCGGCGGGCAGGCAGGCTACAATGAGCAGTTCTTC
TRBV6-5	TRBJ1-2	TRBD1	.	CASSYSNRGKGYTF	TGTGCCAGCAGTTACTCGAACAGGGGGAAAGGCTACACCTTC
TRBV6-1	TRBJ2-1	TRBD1	once	CASSKQGGYNEQFF	TGTGCCAGCAGTAAACAGGGGGGTTACAATGAGCAGTTCTTC
TRBV5-1	TRBJ2-3	.	.	CASSLPASKSTDTQYF	TGCGCCAGCAGCTTGCCCGCTAGCAAGAGCACAGATACGCAGTATTTT
TRBV6-1	TRBJ1-4	TRBD1	.	CASSEVQGAWEKLFF	TGTGCCAGCAGTGAGGTCCAGGGGGCTTGGGAAAAACTGTTTTTT
TRBV27	TRBJ2-7	.	.	CASRRQLNSYEQYF	TGTGCCAGCAGAAGGCAGCTTAACTCCTACGAGCAGTACTTC
TRBV20-1	TRBJ1-1	.	.	CSARGPEAFF	TGCAGTGCCAGAGGACCTGAAGCTTTCTTT
TRBV5-1	TRBJ2-7	.	.	CASGEDALEQYF	TGCGCCAGCGGGGAGGACGCGTTGGAGCAGTACTTC
TRBV21-1	TRBJ1-1	.	.	CASSGKWHGPYEAFF	TGTGCCAGCAGCGGAAAGTGGCACGGCCCGTATGAAGCTTTCTTT
TRBV28	TRBJ1-1	TRBD1	few	CASTLGGQGGFTEAFF	TGTGCCAGCACCCTCGGGGGACAGGGGGGCTTCACTGAAGCTTTCTTT
TRBV28	TRBJ2-2	.	.	CASSPASTNTGELFF	TGTGCCAGCAGTCCGGCCAGCACGAACACCGGGGAGCTGTTTTTT
TRBV6-5	TRBJ1-1	.	few	CASSLRDPGTTEAFF	TGTGCCAGCAGTCTCCGGGATCCGGGGACCACTGAAGCTTTCTTT
TRBV6-5	TRBJ2-7	TRBD1	.	CATRGQPYEQYF	TGTGCCACCAGGGGGCAACCCTACGAGCAGTACTTC
TRBV6-1	TRBJ1-1	.	few	CASSGLEAFF	TGTGCCAGCAGTGGGTTAGAAGCTTTCTTT
TRBV28	TRBJ2-7	.	.	CASRLPQGTYEQYF	TGTGCCAGCAGATTACCACAGGGAACCTACGAGCAGTACTTC
TRBV28	TRBJ1-4	.	.	CATQILGADNEKLFF	TGTGCCACCCAGATTCTGGGGGCAGACAATGAAAAACTGTTTTTT
TRBV6-5	TRBJ1-2	.	.	CASSLRQNYGYTF	TGTGCCAGCAGCCTTCGACAGAACTATGGCTACACCTTC
TRBV7-9	TRBJ1-5	TRBD1	.	CASSSTGGYQPQHF	TGTGCCAGCAGCTCCACAGGGGGCTATCAGCCCCAGCATTTT
TRBV19	TRBJ1-1	.	.	CASSIFGREAFF	TGTGCCAGTAGCATCTTTGGCCGTGAAGCTTTCTTT
TRBV19	TRBJ2-2	.	few	CASSIVQTNTGELFF	TGTGCCAGTAGTATTGTACAGACTAACACCGGGGAGCTGTTTTTT
TRBV6-5	TRBJ2-7	TRBD2	.	CASSYSGSGEQYF	TGTGCCAGCAGTTATAGCGGGAGTGGTGAGCAGTACTTC
TRBV10-1	TRBJ2-2	TRBD2	.	CASSETSGSGELFF	TGCGCCAGCAGTGAAACTAGCGGCTCCGGGGAGCTGTTTTTT
TRBV7-8	TRBJ2-1	.	.	CASSPQEPNEQFF	TGTGCCAGCAGCCCCCAGGAGCCCAATGAGCAGTTCTTC
TRBV6-6	TRBJ2-5	.	.	CASSWEQETQYF	TGTGCCAGCAGTTGGGAGCAAGAGACCCAGTACTTC
TRBV15	TRBJ2-5	TRBD2	.	CATSRDQGLGETQYF	TGTGCCACCAGCAGAGATCAGGGACTAGGAGAGACCCAGTACTTC
TRBV12-5	TRBJ2-3	TRBD2	once	CASGLGLAGPTDTQYF	TGTGCTAGTGGTTTGGGACTAGCGGGCCCCACAGATACGCAGTATTTT
TRBV2	TRBJ1-5	TRBD1	.	CASSVGTGVQPQHF	TGTGCCAGCAGTGTAGGGACAGGGGTGCAGCCCCAGCATTTT
TRBV28	TRBJ1-1	.	few	CASSSSGHQNTEAFF	TGTGCCAGCAGTTCCTCGGGACACCAGAACACTGAAGCTTTCTTT
TRBV6-1	TRBJ1-5	.	.	CASSEFGDPNQPQHF	TGTGCCAGCAGTGAATTCGGGGACCCGAATCAGCCCCAGCATTTT
TRBV6-1	TRBJ1-5	.	.	CASTGQPQHF	TGTGCCAGCACAGGTCAGCCCCAGCATTTT
TRBV10-3	TRBJ1-2	TRBD1	.	CAISTTPGQLTSFNYGYTF	TGTGCCATCAGTACTACTCCGGGACAGCTCACCTCGTTTAACTATGGCTACACCTTC
TRBV2	TRBJ1-5	.	.	CASSGQANQPQHF	TGTGCCAGCAGTGGACAGGCTAATCAGCCCCAGCATTTT
TRBV7-3	TRBJ2-5	.	.	CASSLNSEETQYF	TGTGCCAGCAGCTTAAATTCGGAAGAGACCCAGTACTTC
TRBV6-6	TRBJ1-1	.	.	CASRAQSNTEAFF	TGTGCCAGCAGAGCACAGTCCAACACTGAAGCTTTCTTT
TRBV10-3	TRBJ1-1	.	.	CAISELREATEAFF	TGTGCCATCAGTGAACTCAGGGAGGCCACTGAAGCTTTCTTT
TRBV6-1	TRBJ1-5	.	.	CASSERGGNQPQHF	TGTGCCAGCAGTGAAAGAGGGGGCAATCAGCCCCAGCATTTT
TRBV2	TRBJ2-5	TRBD1	once	CASSEARTGGETQYF	TGTGCCAGCAGTGAAGCAAGGACAGGAGGAGAGACCCAGTACTTC
TRBV7-3	TRBJ2-2	.	.	CASSLGPGELFF	TGTGCCAGCAGCTTAGGGCCCGGGGAGCTGTTTTTT